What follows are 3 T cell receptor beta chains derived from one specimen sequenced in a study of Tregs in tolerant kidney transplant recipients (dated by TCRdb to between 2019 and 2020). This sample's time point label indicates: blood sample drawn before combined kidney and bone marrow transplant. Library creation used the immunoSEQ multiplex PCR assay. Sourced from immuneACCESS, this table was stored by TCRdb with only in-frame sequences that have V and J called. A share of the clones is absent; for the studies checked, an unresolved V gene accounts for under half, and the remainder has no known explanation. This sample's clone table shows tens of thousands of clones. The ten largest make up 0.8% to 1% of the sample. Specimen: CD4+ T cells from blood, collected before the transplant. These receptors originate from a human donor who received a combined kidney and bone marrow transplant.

This chain's CDR3 is CASTLGGLARYTQYF. The part of the CDR3 DNA that was read is TGTGCCAGCACCCTGGGAGGGCTAGCGAGATATACG. This chain joins TRBV7-2 and TRBJ2-3; TRBD2 matches 7 bases. The sequence runs out 3 residues before the end of the CDR3; the remainder is reconstructed from the germline J gene. V shed 7 bases and J 7 bases; nucleotides not matched to a gene: 14. The CDR3 is 15 amino acids. Looked up from germline, CDR1 is SGHTA and CDR2 is FQGNSA.

CDR3 DNA, as far as it was read: TGTGCCAGCAGCTTAGTGTCGCCAGGGAACTATGGC. This gives the protein CASSLVSPGNYG. The CDR3 reads in full as CASSLVSPGNYGYTF. This rearrangement joins TRBV7-8 to TRBJ1-2; D possibly corresponds to TRBD1 (5 bases). Coverage ceases 3 residues before the CDR3 finishes, and the germline J gene fills in the end. The CDR3 is made up of 15 amino acids. V gave up 1 base and J gave up 2 bases, with 11 bases separating them. Per germline, CDR1 SGHVS and CDR2 FQNEAQ.

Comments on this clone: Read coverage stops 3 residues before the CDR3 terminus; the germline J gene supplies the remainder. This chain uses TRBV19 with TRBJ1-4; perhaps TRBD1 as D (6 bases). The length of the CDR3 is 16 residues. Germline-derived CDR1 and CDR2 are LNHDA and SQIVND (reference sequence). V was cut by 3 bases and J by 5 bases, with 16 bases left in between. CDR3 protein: CASSIGYGRGNEKLFF. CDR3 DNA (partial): TGTGCCAGTAGTATTGGGTACGGGAGGGGGAATGAAAAA.